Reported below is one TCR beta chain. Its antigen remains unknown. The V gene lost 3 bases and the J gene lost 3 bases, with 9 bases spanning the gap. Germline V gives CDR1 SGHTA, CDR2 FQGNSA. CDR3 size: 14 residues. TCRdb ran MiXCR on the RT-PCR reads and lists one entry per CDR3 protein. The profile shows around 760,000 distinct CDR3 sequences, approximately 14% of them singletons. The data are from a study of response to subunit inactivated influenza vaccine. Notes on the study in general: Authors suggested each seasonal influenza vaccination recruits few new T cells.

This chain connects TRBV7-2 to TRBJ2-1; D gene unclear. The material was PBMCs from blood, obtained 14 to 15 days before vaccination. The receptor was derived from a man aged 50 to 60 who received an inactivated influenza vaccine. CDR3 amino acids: CASSFLQNYNEQFF. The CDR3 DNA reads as TGTGCCAGCAGCTTCTTACAGAACTACAATGAGCAGTTCTTC.